This T cell receptor beta chain was found in a study of blood T cell repertoires in COVID-19. Study overall: Acute and convalescent COVID-19 specimens originated in the United States, Italy and Spain. Sample material is recorded as cDNA or gDNA derived from T cells, B-cell-depleted T cells, or PBMCs.

Donors were grouped by their self-reported clinical history. The CDR3 length is 15 residues. The ends were cut back, 7 bases at V and 5 bases at J, with 20 bases in the middle. Germline loops: CDR1 SGHTA, CDR2 FQGNSA. In the authors' methods: It was from reference gene primer amplification that nucleated cell counts were estimated. Measured with immunoSEQ multiplex PCR; TCRdb has only the in-frame clones, and not every one. The V and J calls and the clone size are those of that table, but D and trimming were determined from the DNA. The sample holds 300,000 to 400,000 clones, about 86% seen once. The sequencing input was PBMCs or T cells enriched from blood (not recorded which). The chain recombines TRBV7-2 with TRBJ2-5; D is ambiguous. This receptor was taken from a middle-aged woman with acute COVID-19. The CDR3 region is CASTYAPRSGETQYF. DNA of the CDR3: TGTGCCAGCACCTACGCTCCACGCTCCGGGGAGACCCAGTACTTC.